This T cell receptor (beta chain) was captured in a study of cytomegalovirus exposure and HLA in healthy donors. Findings of the study overall: A later analysis reportedly found fewer N-insertions in an Asian-associated ancestry cluster than the roughly 670-donor mean. Cytomegalovirus status was reportedly diagnosed by the classifier with high specificity and sensitivity. For TCR beta chains, V- and J-gene trimming was later linked to a missense DCLRE1C variant.

A remark on this clone: Antigen specificity is unknown.

The CDR3 sequence is 15 residues long. Trimming took off 1 base at V and 1 base at J, with 8 bases between the two ends. Per the germline V gene, CDR1 is LNHDA and CDR2 is SQIVND (reference sequence). The PCR ran on 60 Vbeta and 13 Jbeta primers. Some clones are missing from TCRdb's copy, which holds only in-frame ones; the method was immunoSEQ multiplex PCR. Found here are approximately 170,000 clones, approximately 81% of them singletons; the top ten hold approximately 2.4%. The rearrangement links TRBV19 to TRBJ2-1; a possible D gene is TRBD1 (6 bases). The sequenced sample was PBMCs. The TCR comes from a male donor in good health and CMV-seronegative. The CDR3 DNA reads as TGTGCCAGTAGTATAGCACAGGGATCCTACAATGAGCAGTTCTTC. Amino acids: CASSIAQGSYNEQFF.